Described below is a single T cell receptor beta chain sequence and its context. Its antigen is still unknown. One junction end does not reproduce the germline sequence, and a read error may be involved. This sample was taken from a study of blood T cells in healthy people across ages (dated by TCRdb to 2013 to 2016). In the study overall: In model experiments, template switching captured roughly one uniquely barcoded TCR beta cDNA molecule for every two T cells. To track age-related changes in TCR beta repertoire diversity, the study relied on deep sequencing normalized with unique cDNA molecular identifiers. Four age groups were formed from the donors: young (average approximately 16 years), middle-aged (just under 40), aged (more than 55) and long-lived (82). To avoid experimental bias, donors of different ages were distributed randomly across sequencing lanes. Using the same blood draw, the study looked at two additional independent replicas of 1 million unique cDNA reads for two donors, one aged 18 to 30 and the other aged 80 or older.

The 39 donors, aged about 6 to 90 years, were systemically healthy Caucasian individuals from Russia. Approximately 10 milliliters of peripheral blood were collected from each donor into EDTA-treated Vacutainer tubes. Ficoll-Paque density-gradient centrifugation was used to isolate PBMCs, with at least 6.5 million per sample. Trizol reagent was used to extract total RNA from PBMCs, with at least 5 micrograms per sample. For every donor, flow cytometry on a PBMC aliquot measured the percentage of naive CD45RAhigh/CD27high T cells. The CDR3, cysteine through phenylalanine, is 16 amino acids long. Of the read, only the CDR3 DNA is kept; its 48 bases are in frame from base 1. Looking up the germline V gene yields CDR1 SGHTA and CDR2 FQGNSA. Receptor libraries were prepared by 5' RACE. The sequencer was an Illumina HiSeq 2500. A second PCR of about 6 to 12 cycles was run with a J-beta primer mix and a sample-barcoded 5' primer. A template-switch 5' adaptor carrying 12 random nucleotides introduced a unique molecular identifier onto each TCR beta cDNA molecule. Each sample yielded at least 2.5 million CDR3-containing paired-end reads. The Mint cDNA synthesis kit, primed by a TRBC-specific oligonucleotide, was used to synthesize first-strand cDNA from all RNA. Following uracil-DNA glycosylase treatment, all cDNA underwent a first 18-cycle PCR with the universal primers M1SS and BC2_uni_R. The authors processed their data as follows. For normalization, 1 million high-quality reads, each with a distinct molecular identifier, were randomly selected from each sample. Instead of being binned into consensus sequences, reads with shared molecular identifiers were discarded. MiTCR, set to a Q25 quality threshold and the strictest error-elimination algorithm, was used for CDR3 identification, clonotype clustering and error correction. Lower-bound total TCR beta diversity was estimated with a nonparametric unseen species model using Euler transformation. TCRdb took the public reads, trimmed them with fastp at Q25, ran MiXCR for clone calling and kept in-frame beta chains. Each CDR3 protein gets just one entry, which takes the most common genes and DNA from the rows behind it. The V and J calls were not made by the authors but by TCRdb's processing. In all, the sample holds about 1.1 million distinct CDR3 sequences, and 35% to 45% of those were seen once. Around 13% of the sample is held by the ten biggest clonotypes.

General study outcomes and caveats: Bulk unsorted PBMC profiling prevented conclusive comparison of naive and antigen-experienced compartments. There was a strong correlation between observed TCR beta diversity and the percentage of naive T cells measured by flow cytometry. The CMV infection status of donors was not known, potentially confounding age-related changes in expanded clonotypes. Compared with the aged group, the long-lived group had more naive CD4+ T cells, fewer expanded clones and increased TCR diversity, suggesting age selection. Total diversity estimates from one million sequenced T cells were considered lower bounds and underestimates. Observed TCR beta diversity per million T cells fell roughly linearly with age, and a significant reduction was already apparent by age around 40.

Source material: blood. The chain employs TRBV7-2 and TRBJ1-6; TRBD1 could be the D gene, as 6 bases match. This TCR was recovered from a man between 18 and 29 years old in good health. The CDR3 region reads CASSFWGASYNPPLHF. The nucleotides read TGTGCCAGCAGCTTCTGGGGGGCCTCCTATAATCCACCCCTCCACTTT.